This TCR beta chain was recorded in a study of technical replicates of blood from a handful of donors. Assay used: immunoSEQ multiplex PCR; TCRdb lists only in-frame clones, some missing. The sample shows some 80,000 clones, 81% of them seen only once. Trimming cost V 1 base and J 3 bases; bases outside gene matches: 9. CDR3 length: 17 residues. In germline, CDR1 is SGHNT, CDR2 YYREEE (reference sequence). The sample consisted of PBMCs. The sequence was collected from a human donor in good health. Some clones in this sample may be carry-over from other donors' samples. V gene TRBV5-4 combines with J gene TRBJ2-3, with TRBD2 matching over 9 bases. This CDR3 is CASSLQSPSGVTDTQYF. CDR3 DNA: TGTGCCAGCAGCTTGCAAAGCCCTAGCGGGGTTACAGATACGCAGTATTTT.